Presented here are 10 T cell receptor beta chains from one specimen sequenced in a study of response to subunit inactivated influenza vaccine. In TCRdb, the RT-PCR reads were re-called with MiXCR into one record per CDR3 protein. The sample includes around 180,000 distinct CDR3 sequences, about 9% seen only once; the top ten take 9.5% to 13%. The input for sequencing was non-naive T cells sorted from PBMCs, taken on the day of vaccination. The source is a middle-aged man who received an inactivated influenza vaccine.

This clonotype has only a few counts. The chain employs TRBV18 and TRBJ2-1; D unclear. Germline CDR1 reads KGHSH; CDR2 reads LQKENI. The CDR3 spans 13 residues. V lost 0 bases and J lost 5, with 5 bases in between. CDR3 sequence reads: CASSPPMDNEQFF. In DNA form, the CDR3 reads TGTGCCAGCTCACCACCGATGGACAATGAGCAGTTCTTC.

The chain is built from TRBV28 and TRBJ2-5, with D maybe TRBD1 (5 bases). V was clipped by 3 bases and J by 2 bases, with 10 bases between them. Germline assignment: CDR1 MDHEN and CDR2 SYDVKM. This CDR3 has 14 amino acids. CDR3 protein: CASSFVRVQETQYF. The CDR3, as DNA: TGTGCCAGCAGTTTCGTCAGGGTACAAGAGACCCAGTACTTC. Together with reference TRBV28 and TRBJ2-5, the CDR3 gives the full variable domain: DVKVTQSSRYLVKRTGEKVFLECVQDMDHENMFWYRQDPGLGLRLIYFSYDVKMKEKGDIPEGYSVSREKKERFSLILESASTNQTSMYLCASSFVRVQETQYFGPGTRLLVL.

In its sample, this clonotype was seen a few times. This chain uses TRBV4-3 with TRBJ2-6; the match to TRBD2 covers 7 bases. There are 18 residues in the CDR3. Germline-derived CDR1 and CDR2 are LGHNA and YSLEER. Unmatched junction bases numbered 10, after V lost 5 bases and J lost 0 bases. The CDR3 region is CASSDLASGYSGANVLTF. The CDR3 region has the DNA TGCGCCAGCAGCGACCTGGCTAGCGGTTACTCTGGGGCCAACGTCCTGACTTTC.

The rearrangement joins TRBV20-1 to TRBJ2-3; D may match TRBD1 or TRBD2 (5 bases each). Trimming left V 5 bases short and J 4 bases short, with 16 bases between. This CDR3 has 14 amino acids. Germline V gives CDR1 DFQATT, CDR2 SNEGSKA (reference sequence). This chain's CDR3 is CSALASWGADTQYF. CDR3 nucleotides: TGCAGTGCTTTGGCTAGCTGGGGCGCAGATACGCAGTATTTT.

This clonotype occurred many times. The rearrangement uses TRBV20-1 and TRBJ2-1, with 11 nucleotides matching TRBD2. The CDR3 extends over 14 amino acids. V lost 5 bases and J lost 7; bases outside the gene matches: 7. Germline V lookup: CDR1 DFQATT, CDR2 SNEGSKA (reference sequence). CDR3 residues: CSAFRLAGFNEQFF. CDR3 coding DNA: TGCAGTGCTTTCCGACTAGCGGGGTTTAATGAGCAGTTCTTC.

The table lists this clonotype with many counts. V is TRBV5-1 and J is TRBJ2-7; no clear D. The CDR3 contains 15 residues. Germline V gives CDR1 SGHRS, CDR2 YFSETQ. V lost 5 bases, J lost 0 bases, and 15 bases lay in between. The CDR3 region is CASSETFPNSYEQYF. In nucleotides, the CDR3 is TGCGCCAGCAGTGAGACCTTCCCCAACTCCTACGAGCAGTACTTC. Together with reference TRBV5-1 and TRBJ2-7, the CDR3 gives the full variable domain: KAGVTQTPRYLIKTRGQQVTLSCSPISGHRSVSWYQQTPGQGLQFLFEYFSETQRNKGNFPGRFSGRQFSNSRSEMNVSTLELGDSALYLCASSETFPNSYEQYFGPGTRLTVT.

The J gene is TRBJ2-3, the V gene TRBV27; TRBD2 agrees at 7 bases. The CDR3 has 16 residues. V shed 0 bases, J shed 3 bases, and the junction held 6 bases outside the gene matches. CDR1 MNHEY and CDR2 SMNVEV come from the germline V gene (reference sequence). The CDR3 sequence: CASSLSAGVDTDTQYF. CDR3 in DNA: TGTGCCAGCAGTTTATCTGCGGGGGTGGATACAGATACGCAGTATTTT.

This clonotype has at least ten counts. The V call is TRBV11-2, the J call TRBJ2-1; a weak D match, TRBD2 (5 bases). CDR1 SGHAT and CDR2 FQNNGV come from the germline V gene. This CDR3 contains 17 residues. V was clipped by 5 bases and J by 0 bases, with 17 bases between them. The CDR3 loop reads CASSITLGSSSYNEQFF. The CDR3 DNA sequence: TGTGCCAGCAGCATAACACTAGGTAGCAGCTCCTACAATGAGCAGTTCTTC. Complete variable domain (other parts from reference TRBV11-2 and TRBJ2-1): EAGVAQSPRYKIIEKRQSVAFWCNPISGHATLYWYQQILGQGPKLLIQFQNNGVVDDSQLPKDRFSAERLKGVDSTLKIQPAKLEDSAVYLCASSITLGSSSYNEQFFGPGTRLTVL.

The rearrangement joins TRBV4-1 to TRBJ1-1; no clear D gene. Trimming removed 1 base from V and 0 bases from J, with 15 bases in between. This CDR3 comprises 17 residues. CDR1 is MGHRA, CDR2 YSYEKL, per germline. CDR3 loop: CASSQATPGRLNTEAFF. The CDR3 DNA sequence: TGCGCCAGCAGCCAAGCGACCCCAGGACGGCTGAACACTGAAGCTTTCTTT.

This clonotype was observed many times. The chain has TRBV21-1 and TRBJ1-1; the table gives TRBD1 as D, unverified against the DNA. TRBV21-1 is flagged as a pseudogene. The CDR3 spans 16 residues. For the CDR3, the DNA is TGTGCCAGCAGCAAAGCAACCAGGGGGCGCGACACTGAAGCTTTCTTT. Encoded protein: CASSKATRGRDTEAFF.